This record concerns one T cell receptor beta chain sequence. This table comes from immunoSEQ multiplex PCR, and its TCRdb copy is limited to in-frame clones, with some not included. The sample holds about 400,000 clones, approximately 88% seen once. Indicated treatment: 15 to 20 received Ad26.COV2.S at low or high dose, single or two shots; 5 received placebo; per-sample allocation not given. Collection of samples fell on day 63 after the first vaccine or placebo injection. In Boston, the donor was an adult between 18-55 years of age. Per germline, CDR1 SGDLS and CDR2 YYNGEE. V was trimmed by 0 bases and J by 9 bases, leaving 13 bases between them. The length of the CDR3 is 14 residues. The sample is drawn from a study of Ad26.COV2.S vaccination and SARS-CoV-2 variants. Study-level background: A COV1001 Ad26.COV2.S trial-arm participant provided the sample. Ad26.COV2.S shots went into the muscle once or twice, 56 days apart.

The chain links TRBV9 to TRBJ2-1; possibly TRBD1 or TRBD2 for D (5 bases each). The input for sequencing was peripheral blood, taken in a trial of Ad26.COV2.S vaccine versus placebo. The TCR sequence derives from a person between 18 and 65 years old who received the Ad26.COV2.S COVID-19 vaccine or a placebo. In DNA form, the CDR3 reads TGTGCCAGCAGCGTAGACCCGGGGACGGCTGAGCAGTTCTTC. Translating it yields CASSVDPGTAEQFF.